This entry lists 32 T cell receptor beta chains sequenced from one sample in a study of blood T cell repertoires in COVID-19. Measured with immunoSEQ multiplex PCR; TCRdb has only the in-frame clones, and not every one. The profile shows around 80,000 clones, more than 80% of them singletons. Sequencing input: peripheral blood. The receptor source for this set is a woman aged 80 or over with acute or convalescent COVID-19.

The gene calls are TRBV11-2 and TRBJ2-2; D might be TRBD1 (6 bases). The germline gives CDR1 SGHAT, CDR2 FQNNGV. The CDR3 has 16 amino acids. Between the trimmed V and J ends, which lost 1 base and 0 bases, there was a span of 9 bases. The CDR3 sequence is CASSLVRDTNTGELFF. The CDR3 coding sequence is TGTGCCAGCAGCTTAGTTCGGGACACGAACACCGGGGAGCTGTTTTTT.

The rearrangement links TRBV28 to TRBJ2-7; a weak D match, TRBD1 (6 bases). CDR1 is MDHEN, CDR2 SYDVKM, per germline. The CDR3 runs 15 residues. V was clipped by 5 bases and J by 3 bases, with 17 bases between them. The CDR3 DNA reads as TGTGCCAGCAGTCCCAGGGGTCGGAAGGACTACGAGCAGTACTTC. As protein: CASSPRGRKDYEQYF.

V and J are TRBV7-9 and TRBJ1-1; D not resolved. The germline gives CDR1 SEHNR, CDR2 FQNEAQ (reference sequence). V was shortened by 2 bases and J by 2 bases, with 9 bases between the two germline ends. The CDR3 consists of 14 residues. The CDR3 loop reads CASSLPGVNTEAFF. CDR3 DNA: TGTGCCAGCAGCTTACCGGGAGTTAACACTGAAGCTTTCTTT.

Only one count was recorded for this clone. The chain couples TRBV2 to TRBJ2-1; 7 bases are a match to TRBD1. Germline values: CDR1 SNHLY, CDR2 FYNNEI. This CDR3 has 14 residues. With V trimmed by 6 bases and J by 4 bases, 6 bases remained unmatched. For the CDR3, the DNA is TGTGCCAGCAGACTCCGGGACAGTTACAATGAGCAGTTCTTC. This translates into CASRLRDSYNEQFF.

The V call is TRBV27, the J call TRBJ2-2; 7 bases match TRBD1. This CDR3 comprises 16 residues. Germline loops: CDR1 MNHEY, CDR2 SMNVEV (reference sequence). Unmatched junction bases numbered 10, after V lost 2 bases and J lost 7 bases. As DNA, the CDR3 is TGTGCCAGCAGTTTACGGCCAGGGGGTTCGCTCGGGGAGCTGTTTTTT. Residues: CASSLRPGGSLGELFF.

The chain carries TRBV7-3 and TRBJ1-1; D ambiguous. Looked up from germline, CDR1 is SGHTA and CDR2 is FQGTGA. Trimming removed 3 bases from V and 4 bases from J, with 9 bases in between. This CDR3 has 13 amino acids. CDR3 loop: CASSFWASTEAFF. DNA of the CDR3: TGTGCCAGCAGCTTTTGGGCAAGCACTGAAGCTTTCTTT.

This clone was seen once. This chain connects TRBV7-9 to TRBJ2-1; no firm D call. The CDR3 contains 14 residues. V lost 1 base and J lost 6, with 10 bases in between. Per germline, CDR1 SEHNR and CDR2 FQNEAQ (reference sequence). The CDR3 coding sequence is TGTGCCAGCAGCTTAGGGGCCCAACCCAATGAGCAGTTCTTC. Amino acids: CASSLGAQPNEQFF.

The gene calls are TRBV4-3 and TRBJ2-2; TRBD2 might be the D (6 bases). The CDR3 loop spans 15 amino acids. The V end was cut by 0 bases, the J end by 6 bases, with 11 bases between. Per germline, CDR1 LGHNA and CDR2 YSLEER. The chain's CDR3 is CASSQEAWGAGELFF. CDR3 nucleotides: TGCGCCAGCAGCCAAGAGGCCTGGGGGGCCGGGGAGCTGTTTTTT.

This clone came up once. This CDR3 reads CASSIPGGRNQPQHF. CDR3 DNA: TGTGCCAGCAGTATCCCGGGGGGGCGCAATCAGCCCCAGCATTTT. The chain joins TRBV28 to TRBJ1-5, with a tentative D call TRBD1 (6 bases). V was clipped by 5 bases and J by 2 bases, with 13 bases between them. Germline loops: CDR1 MDHEN, CDR2 SYDVKM. CDR3 size: 15 residues.

This rearrangement joins TRBV5-4 to TRBJ1-2, with D maybe TRBD1 (6 bases). V lost 2 bases to trimming and J lost 3 bases, with 8 bases between them. This CDR3 is built from 13 residues. Germline CDR1 is SGHNT and CDR2 is YYREEE (reference sequence). CDR3 in DNA: TGTGCCAGCAGCTTAAAGGGGGACTATGGCTACACCTTC. Protein product: CASSLKGDYGYTF. The full variable domain, completed using reference TRBV5-4 and TRBJ1-2, is ETGVTQSPTHLIKTRGQQVTLRCSSQSGHNTVSWYQQALGQGPQFIFQYYREEENGRGNFPPRFSGLQFPNYSSELNVNALELDDSALYLCASSLKGDYGYTFGSGTRLTVV.

The chain joins TRBV29-1 to TRBJ2-3; a weak D match, TRBD2 (5 bases). From germline, CDR1 is SQVTM and CDR2 ANQGSEA. The V end was cut by 4 bases, the J end by 5 bases, with 10 bases between. The CDR3 is 12 residues long. The CDR3 DNA reads TGCAGCGTTGGAGGAGGTCAAGATACGCAGTATTTT. This sequence encodes CSVGGGQDTQYF.

This clone came up once. The chain joins TRBV2 to TRBJ2-7; TRBD1 is a possible D gene (6 bases). This CDR3 spans 12 amino acids. Germline V gene sequence: CDR1 SNHLY, CDR2 FYNNEI. V shed 8 bases and J shed 6 bases, with 14 bases lying between them. The CDR3 bases are TGTGCCAGCTCCCGGGACATTAGCGAGCAGTACTTC. Residues: CASSRDISEQYF.

This clone was observed a few times. The chain links TRBV5-4 to TRBJ1-1, with D unclear. Trimming cost V 4 bases and J 1 base, with 8 bases left between them. The CDR3 covers 13 residues. The germline V gene encodes CDR1 SGHNT and CDR2 YYREEE (reference sequence). This chain's CDR3 is CASSRDSNTEAFF. In DNA, the CDR3 is TGTGCCAGCAGCCGGGATTCGAACACTGAAGCTTTCTTT.

The chain uses TRBV5-1 and TRBJ1-4, with D maybe TRBD1 (6 bases). The V gene's germline CDR1 is SGHRS and CDR2 YFSETQ. The CDR3 sequence is 16 residues long. Trimming left V 4 bases short and J 3 bases short, with 16 bases between. CDR3 amino acids: CASSTVGGLANEKLFF. CDR3 bases: TGCGCCAGCAGCACGGTGGGGGGGCTGGCTAATGAAAAACTGTTTTTT.

The rearrangement joins TRBV7-9 to TRBJ2-1; TRBD1 might be the D (6 bases). Trimming removed 4 bases at V and 6 bases at J, with 10 bases between. CDR1 SEHNR and CDR2 FQNEAQ come from the germline V gene (reference sequence). CDR3 size: 13 residues. The CDR3: CASSSGTINEQFF. CDR3 nucleotides: TGTGCCAGCAGCTCCGGGACAATCAATGAGCAGTTCTTC.

The chain has TRBV3-1 (or the pseudogene TRBV3-2) and TRBJ2-6, with TRBD2 as a possible D gene (7 bases). Trimming stripped 6 bases from V and 0 bases from J, with 21 bases between. The CDR3 totals 19 residues. CDR1 is LGHDT and CDR2 is YNNKEL in the germline V gene (reference sequence). The chain's CDR3 is CASSRSDRRGASGANVLTF. The DNA for the CDR3 is TGTGCCAGCAGTCGCTCGGACAGACGGGGGGCCTCTGGGGCCAACGTCCTGACTTTC.

This clone was picked up one time. This chain links TRBV12-5 with TRBJ1-5; weak D call: TRBD1 (6 bases). Per the germline V gene, CDR1 is LGHNT and CDR2 is FRNRAP. V was trimmed by 1 base and J by 8 bases, leaving 15 bases between them. The CDR3 contains 15 residues. The CDR3 here is CASGLAYQQGKPQHF. DNA for the CDR3: TGTGCTAGTGGTTTGGCATACCAACAGGGAAAGCCCCAGCATTTT. The full variable domain, with the rest looked up from reference TRBV12-5 and TRBJ1-5, is DARVTQTPRHKVTEMGQEVTMRCQPILGHNTVFWYRQTMMQGLELLAYFRNRAPLDDSGMPKDRFSAEMPDATLATLKIQPSEPRDSAVYFCASGLAYQQGKPQHFGDGTRLSIL.

The chain employs TRBV11-3 and TRBJ2-3; 10 bases agree with TRBD1. Per the germline V gene, CDR1 is SGHNT and CDR2 is YENEEA. Trimming cost V 1 base and J 3 bases; bases outside gene matches: 1. The CDR3 totals 15 residues. Here the CDR3 DNA reads TGTGCCAGCAGCTTAGGGGGACAGGGGACAGATACGCAGTATTTT. The encoded protein is CASSLGGQGTDTQYF.

The CDR3 nucleotides read TGTGCCTGGAGTATCCCGGGACAACATAATTCACCCCTCCACTTT. It is translated as CAWSIPGQHNSPLHF. The chain links TRBV30 to TRBJ1-6; D may be TRBD1 (6 bases). Germline V lookup: CDR1 GTSNPN, CDR2 SVGIG (reference sequence). CDR3 length equals 15 residues. The V and J ends lost 2 bases and 5 bases respectively, with 13 bases between them. The whole variable domain, filled in from reference TRBV30 and TRBJ1-6, reads SQTIHQWPATLVQPVGSPLSLECTVEGTSNPNLYWYRQAAGRGLQLLFYSVGIGQISSEVPQNLSASRPQDRQFILSSKKLLLSDSGFYLCAWSIPGQHNSPLHFGNGTRLTVT.

V and J are TRBV5-1 and TRBJ2-1, with a weak D call TRBD1 (6 bases). The V gene lost 1 base and the J gene lost 0 bases, with 8 bases spanning the gap. Germline V gives CDR1 SGHRS, CDR2 YFSETQ. The CDR3 has 15 amino acids. Written as DNA, the CDR3 is TGCGCCAGCAGCTTGCAGGGGAGCTCCTACAATGAGCAGTTCTTC. Translated, it gives CASSLQGSSYNEQFF. Full variable domain (outside the CDR3, taken from reference TRBV5-1 and TRBJ2-1): KAGVTQTPRYLIKTRGQQVTLSCSPISGHRSVSWYQQTPGQGLQFLFEYFSETQRNKGNFPGRFSGRQFSNSRSEMNVSTLELGDSALYLCASSLQGSSYNEQFFGPGTRLTVL.

This sequence joins TRBV4-2 and TRBJ2-5; 7 positions match TRBD2. In germline, CDR1 is LGHNA, CDR2 YNFKEQ. The CDR3 runs to 15 residues. The V segment lost 2 bases and the J segment 2 bases; nucleotides outside the gene matches: 5. CDR3 DNA sequence: TGTGCCAGCAGCCAAAAAGCGGGGATACAAGAGACCCAGTACTTC. This codes for CASSQKAGIQETQYF.

The chain couples TRBV9 to TRBJ1-1; D remains unclear. From germline, CDR1 is SGDLS and CDR2 YYNGEE. The length of the CDR3 is 12 residues. Trimming took 4 bases from V and 3 from J, leaving 7 bases between them. The CDR3 sequence: CASSPYDTEAFF. The DNA for the CDR3 is TGTGCCAGCAGCCCCTACGACACTGAAGCTTTCTTT.

The chain carries TRBV27 and TRBJ2-1; 13 bases align to TRBD2. Germline trimming cut 6 bases from V and 5 bases from J; bases unmatched to any gene: 4. CDR1 MNHEY and CDR2 SMNVEV come from the germline V gene (reference sequence). The CDR3 contains 15 residues. The CDR3 loop is CASSRTSGSNNEQFF. As DNA, the CDR3 is TGTGCCAGCAGCCGGACTAGCGGGAGCAACAATGAGCAGTTCTTC.

This chain links TRBV11-3 with TRBJ2-2, with D unclear. The CDR3 contains 14 residues. The V end lost 0 bases, the J end lost 1 base, and 3 bases lay between the germline ends. Germline V gene lookup returns CDR1 SGHNT and CDR2 YENEEA. The CDR3 coding sequence is TGTGCCAGCAGCTTAGATCAGAACACCGGGGAGCTGTTTTTT. Its translation: CASSLDQNTGELFF.

This chain links TRBV11-2 with TRBJ2-1; D not resolved. Trimming removed 2 bases at V and 9 bases at J, with 8 bases between. The CDR3 covers 12 residues. CDR1 SGHAT and CDR2 FQNNGV come from the germline V gene. As DNA, the CDR3 is TGTGCCAGCAGCTTATTGAGTTCTGAGCAGTTCTTC. It translates to CASSLLSSEQFF.

The V call is TRBV19, the J call TRBJ2-1; 9 positions agree with TRBD2. The CDR3 totals 15 residues. The junction had 8 bases not matched to a gene; V was cut back by 3 bases and J by 8 bases. Germline V gene sequence: CDR1 LNHDA, CDR2 SQIVND (reference sequence). This chain's CDR3 is CASSIMKQRGDEQFF. The CDR3 DNA sequence: TGTGCCAGTAGTATTATGAAACAGCGGGGGGATGAGCAGTTCTTC.

This clone was recorded once. The chain has TRBV16 and TRBJ1-6; the D is unclear. CDR3 length: 13 amino acids. V was cut by 0 bases and J by 7 bases, with 4 bases left in between. Germline CDR1 KGHSY, CDR2 FQNENV. The CDR3 sequence: CASSQSRNSPLHF. CDR3 nucleotides: TGTGCCAGCAGCCAATCTCGGAATTCACCCCTCCACTTT.

The chain carries TRBV9 and TRBJ2-2, with 8 bases identical to TRBD1. Trimming took 3 bases from V and 0 from J; bases not matched to a gene: 7. The CDR3 runs 17 residues. Germline values: CDR1 SGDLS, CDR2 YYNGEE. This CDR3 is CASSGGRGRTNTGELFF. DNA for the CDR3: TGTGCCAGCAGCGGGGGCAGGGGGCGAACGAACACCGGGGAGCTGTTTTTT.

The chain employs TRBV9 and TRBJ1-1; D may be TRBD1 (6 bases). CDR3 size: 14 residues. Germline V gene data show CDR1 as SGDLS and CDR2 as YYNGEE. Trimming removed 3 bases at V and 1 base at J, with 10 bases between. CDR3: CASSARTENTEAFF. CDR3 DNA sequence: TGTGCCAGCAGCGCCCGGACAGAGAACACTGAAGCTTTCTTT. Complete variable domain (other parts from reference TRBV9 and TRBJ1-1): DSGVTQTPKHLITATGQRVTLRCSPRSGDLSVYWYQQSLDQGLQFLIQYYNGEERAKGNILERFSAQQFPDLHSELNLSSLELGDSALYFCASSARTENTEAFFGQGTRLTVV.

This sequence joins TRBV12-3 or TRBV12-4 and TRBJ2-5; D unresolved. CDR3 length: 13 residues. V was cut by 3 bases and J by 7 bases, with 12 bases left in between. The CDR3 bases are TGTGCCAGCAGTTTTTCCCTGCCCGGGACCCAGTACTTC. Amino acid sequence: CASSFSLPGTQYF.

The J gene is TRBJ2-3, the V gene TRBV10-3; 8 bases agree with TRBD1. The CDR3 sequence is 15 residues long. The V and J ends lost 6 bases and 1 base, in that order; junction bases with no gene match: 6. The germline CDR1 and CDR2 sequences are ENHRY and SYGVKD. CDR3 amino acids: CAIRAGGAGTDTQYF. DNA for the CDR3: TGTGCCATCAGAGCAGGGGGCGCGGGCACAGATACGCAGTATTTT.

The chain employs TRBV7-9 and TRBJ2-3; 13 bases align to TRBD2. CDR3 length: 17 residues. CDR1 SEHNR and CDR2 FQNEAQ come from the germline V gene (reference sequence). The V segment lost 4 bases and the J segment 2 bases; nucleotides outside the gene matches: 6. CDR3 DNA: TGTGCCAGCAGCTCGAAACTAGCGGGGGGGCACACAGATACGCAGTATTTT. This encodes CASSSKLAGGHTDTQYF.